This T cell receptor (beta chain) was recorded in a study of T-cell memory formation after mild COVID-19. Findings and limits, study-wide: Clones contracting day 15 to 85 were balanced CD4/CD8; later expanders leaned CD4+.

This clonotype occurred a few times. Its antigen is currently unknown. TCRdb independently ran MiXCR on the 5' RACE reads; one entry per CDR3 protein. Counted here are about 350,000 distinct CDR3 sequences, 13% to 15% occurring once; the ten biggest clones make up under 25%. The sequenced material came from PBMCs or a T cell subset sorted from them (not recorded which). The sequence came from a man aged 18 to 29 who had mild COVID-19 (a few samples of this study predate the infection). Cell type and time point are not known.

The CDR3 DNA sequence: TGTGCCAGCAGCCAAGCGGACACCATATATTTT. Its protein is CASSQADTIYF. The rearrangement uses TRBV3-1 and TRBJ1-3; no clear D gene. The CDR3 consists of 11 residues. Deletions cut 1 base from V and 8 bases from J, with 3 bases between. CDR1 is LGHDT, CDR2 YNNKEL, per germline (reference sequence).